The next 16 T cell receptor beta chains were all read from a single sample in a study of tumor-infiltrating lymphocytes in primary liver carcinoma. Investigators took RNA and DNA out together from about 19-30 mg of unsorted bulk tissue. The investigators made TCR beta cDNA from around 530 ng total RNA, using a constant-region primer. Each TCR beta library was derived from three nested multiplex PCR rounds that employed slightly modified ARM-PCR. A C-beta reverse primer and TRBV1-TRBV30 forward primers served in each of the first two PCR rounds, at 10 cycles apiece. TCRdb analysed the multiplex PCR reads with MiXCR anew, one entry per CDR3 protein. The data show approximately 60,000 distinct CDR3 sequences, 71% seen once. The sample taken for sequencing was liver tumor tissue from sampling region 2. Regarding subset: tumor region T2, inferior pole. The source of these receptors is a man aged 35 to 55 with primary liver carcinoma and hepatitis B virus infection.

The table lists this clonotype with many counts. The CDR3 loop reads CASSPTGPYNEQFF. CDR3 nucleotides: TGTGCCAGCAGTCCAACAGGGCCTTACAATGAGCAGTTCTTC. The chain couples TRBV6-1 to TRBJ2-1; a possible D gene is TRBD1 (6 bases). V lost 5 bases and J 4 bases, leaving 12 bases between the germline ends. This CDR3 has 14 residues. From germline, CDR1 is MNHNS and CDR2 SASEGT.

The chain links TRBV4-2 to TRBJ2-1; D not certain. CDR1 is LGHNA and CDR2 is YNFKEQ in the germline V gene. This CDR3 contains 14 residues. CDR3 amino acids: CSGSLGRSDNEQFF. CDR3 sequence (DNA): TGTTCCGGCAGCCTAGGGCGCAGCGACAATGAGCAGTTCTTC.

Regarding this clonotype: This CDR3 is missing its conserved last phenylalanine or tryptophan, likely due to a read error. The CDR3 region has the DNA TGCAGCGTTGACGGGGGTCCCAGGGAGGCTTTCTCT. Amino acid sequence: CSVDGGPREAFS. The chain is built from TRBV29-1 and TRBJ1-1, with D possibly being TRBD1 (5 bases). This CDR3 is 12 amino acids long. Germline V gives CDR1 SQVTM, CDR2 ANQGSEA. V shed 3 bases and J shed 11 bases, with 16 bases lying between them.

This chain links TRBV5-5 with TRBJ2-3, with a tentative D call TRBD2 (6 bases). Germline loops: CDR1 SGHKS, CDR2 YYEKEE (reference sequence). The CDR3 length is 14 residues. Deletions cut 7 bases from V and 2 bases from J, with 14 bases between. CDR3 in amino acids: CASGLGTYTDTQYF. Written as DNA, the CDR3 is TGTGCCAGCGGTTTGGGGACTTACACAGATACGCAGTATTTT. The variable domain in full, with the rest retrieved from reference TRBV5-5 and TRBJ2-3, is DAGVTQSPTHLIKTRGQQVTLRCSPISGHKSVSWYQQVLGQGPQFIFQYYEKEERGRGNFPDRFSARQFPNYSSELNVNALLLGDSALYLCASGLGTYTDTQYFGPGTRLTVL.

In regard to this clonotype: One junction end does not reproduce the germline sequence, and a read error may be involved. The chain combines TRBV11-2 with TRBJ2-5, with D tentatively TRBD1 or TRBD2 (6 bases each). CDR1 is SGHAT and CDR2 is FQNNGV in the germline V gene. The CDR3 consists of 16 residues. Here the CDR3 DNA reads TGTGCCAGCAGCCAAACTCCCAGAGGGGGGAAAGAGAGCCAGTACTTC. This gives the protein CASSQTPRGGKESQYF.

The CDR3 sequence: CASSPNRNSYEQYF. The CDR3 DNA reads as TGTGCCAGCAGCCCTAATAGGAACTCCTACGAGCAGTACTTC. The chain couples TRBV11-2 to TRBJ2-7; unclear D gene. V lost 5 bases and J 0 bases, leaving 11 bases between the germline ends. The CDR3 is made up of 14 amino acids. CDR1 and CDR2 from the germline V gene are SGHAT and FQNNGV.

Note on this clonotype: At one boundary the junction diverges from the germline segment, which might be a read error. The CDR3 coding sequence is TGTGCCAGCAGCCTATGGGACACCGGGGAGCTGCTTTTT. This encodes CASSLWDTGELLF. The chain couples TRBV5-6 to TRBJ2-2; the D gene is possibly TRBD1 (6 bases). Germline lookup yields CDR1 SGHDT and CDR2 YYEEEE. This CDR3 has 13 amino acids. Supplemented by reference TRBV5-6 and TRBJ2-2, the full variable domain reads DAGVTQSPTHLIKTRGQQVTLRCSPKSGHDTVSWYQQALGQGPQFIFQYYEEEERQRGNFPDRFSGHQFPNYSSELNVNALLLGDSALYLCASSLWDTGELLFGEGSRLTVL.

The chain recombines TRBV11-3 with TRBJ1-1; D call uncertain. Germline assignment: CDR1 SGHNT and CDR2 YENEEA. The CDR3 covers 15 residues. Here the CDR3 DNA reads TGTGGTAGCAGCCCAGGATCCGGTTGGGGTACTGAAGCTTTCTTT. This gives the protein CGSSPGSGWGTEAFF.

As for this clonotype: Sequence at one end of the junction differs from germline and may be a read error. This chain uses TRBV11-2 with TRBJ2-5; TRBD2 agrees at 8 bases. The CDR3 contains 16 residues. The germline CDR1 and CDR2 sequences are SGHAT and FQNNGV. In DNA form, the CDR3 reads TGTGCAAGCAGTCAAACTCCTGGCGGGGGGAAAGAGACCTATTACTTC. It codes for CASSQTPGGGKETYYF.

There are a few counts of this clonotype. One base away lies a much larger clone, so this may be a sequencing read error. The rearrangement joins TRBV29-1 to TRBJ2-5; D not resolved. This CDR3 contains 13 residues. Germline CDR1 SQVTM, CDR2 ANQGSEA. CDR3 DNA: TGCAGCATTGAAGCCTCGGTACAAGAGACCCAGTACTTC. This translates into CSIEASVQETQYF.

In this sample, this clonotype turned up once. The chain combines TRBV5-6 with TRBJ2-2; 7 bases match TRBD2. The CDR3 covers 16 residues. CDR1 is SGHDT, CDR2 YYEEEE, per germline. V lost 5 bases, J lost 6 bases, and 13 bases stayed unmatched. The CDR3, as DNA: TGTGCCAGCAGTCTCGGGCGGGAGAGAGTTGCCGGGGAGCTGTTTTTT. Amino acids: CASSLGRERVAGELFF.

Worth noting for this clonotype: Mismatch with germline at one junction end may stem from a read error. CDR3 nucleotide sequence: TGTGCCAGCAGCCTGACACTGGTTTCACGCCTCCACTTT. Amino acids: CASSLTLVSRLHF. V and J are TRBV11-1 and TRBJ1-6; the D is unclear. CDR1 and CDR2 from the germline V gene are SGHAT and FQDESV (reference sequence). The CDR3 is 13 residues long. Using reference TRBV11-1 and TRBJ1-6 for the parts outside the CDR3, the full variable domain is EAEVAQSPRYKITEKSQAVAFWCDPISGHATLYWYRQILGQGPELLVQFQDESVVDDSQLPKDRFSAERLKGVDSTLKIQPAELGDSAMYLCASSLTLVSRLHFGNGTRLTVT.

A remark on this clonotype: Given a much more abundant clone one base away, this may be a read error. V and J are TRBV29-1 and TRBJ2-2; a weak D match, TRBD1 (6 bases). The germline CDR1 and CDR2 sequences are SQVTM and ANQGSEA. The CDR3 covers 12 residues. The CDR3 DNA reads TGCAGAGGTACCCAGGGGTCCGGGGAGCAGTTTTTT. It encodes CRGTQGSGEQFF.

This clonotype has a count of ten or more. The rearrangement links TRBV29-1 to TRBJ2-3, with TRBD2 matching over 7 bases. The V gene end was trimmed by 7 bases and the J gene end by 2 bases; junction bases not matched to a gene: 12. The CDR3 has 15 amino acids. CDR1 is SQVTM and CDR2 is ANQGSEA in the germline V gene. This chain's CDR3 is CSARGGDFFTDTQYF. The CDR3 DNA reads TGCAGCGCTAGGGGAGGGGACTTCTTCACAGATACGCAGTATTTT.

A word on this clonotype: At one end the junction does not follow the germline gene, possibly because of a read error. The rearrangement uses TRBV4-1 and TRBJ2-7; D is perhaps TRBD1 (5 bases). The CDR3 length is 16 residues. Germline V gives CDR1 MGHRA, CDR2 YSYEKL. The CDR3 protein is CASIQDRTGATLEQYF. The DNA of the CDR3 is TGCGCCAGCATCCAAGATCGAACAGGCGCCACCCTCGAGCAGTACTTC.

This sequence joins TRBV11-1 and TRBJ2-1, with D maybe TRBD2 (6 bases). Trimming removed 5 bases from V and 7 bases from J, with 30 bases in between. The CDR3 is 19 residues long. CDR1 and CDR2 from the germline V gene are SGHAT and FQDESV (reference sequence). The CDR3: CASSTGGTVKSTIRNEQFF. The DNA of the CDR3 is TGTGCCAGCAGCACAGGAGGGACTGTCAAATCTACTATCCGGAATGAGCAGTTCTTC. The complete variable domain, with remaining parts taken from reference TRBV11-1 and TRBJ2-1, reads EAEVAQSPRYKITEKSQAVAFWCDPISGHATLYWYRQILGQGPELLVQFQDESVVDDSQLPKDRFSAERLKGVDSTLKIQPAELGDSAMYLCASSTGGTVKSTIRNEQFFGPGTRLTVL.